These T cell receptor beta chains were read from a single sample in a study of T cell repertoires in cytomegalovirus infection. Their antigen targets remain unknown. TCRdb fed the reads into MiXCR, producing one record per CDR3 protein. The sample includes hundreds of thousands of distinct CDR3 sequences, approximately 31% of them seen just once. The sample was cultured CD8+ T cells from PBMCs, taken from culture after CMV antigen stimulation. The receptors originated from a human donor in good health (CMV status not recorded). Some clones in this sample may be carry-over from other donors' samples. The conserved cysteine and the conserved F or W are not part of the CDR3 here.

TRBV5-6 ASSFGTGGELF
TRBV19 ASSIWVADTQY
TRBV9 ASSDHTDTQY
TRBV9 AVLREPYGYT
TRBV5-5 ASSEIRLTQETQY
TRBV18 ASSPGRWNYGYT
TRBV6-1 ASSEIVASYGYT
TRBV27 ASSWGGGAGGPDGELF
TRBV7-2 ASSLEGPSGQETQY
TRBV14 ASSPLGQGPSGYGYT
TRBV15 ATSRDVGESQPQH
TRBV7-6 AGSWGQDNTEAF
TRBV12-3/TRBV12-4 ASSFLLEAGERNGANYGYT
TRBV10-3 AILTGTLPPGYT
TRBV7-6 ASSAQVWGSSGANVLT
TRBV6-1 ASSDWGQVNTEAF
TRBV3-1 ASSGVEGKYEQY
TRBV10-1 ASSESPLRGNQPQH
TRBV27 ASTLRGLGQETQY
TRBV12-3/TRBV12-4 ASSPLIYEKAF
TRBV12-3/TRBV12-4 ASTYPPSDTQY
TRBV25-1 ASEGQGYDSPLH
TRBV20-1 SARDSKGYSNGYT
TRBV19 ASNQRGASYNEQF
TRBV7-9 ASSSRQGAEFNEQF
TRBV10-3 AIKVSQNPTELMSTAF
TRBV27 ASRLGGDTEAF
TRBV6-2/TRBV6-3 ASSYGGAPGASTGELF
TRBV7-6 ASSFLAAGGYNEQF
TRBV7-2 AELGGGQFANTGELF
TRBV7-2 ASSFGPRTRPDEQY
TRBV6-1 ASSEEGIGSPLH
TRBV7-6 ASSLAPTNEQY
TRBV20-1 SASRGEQF
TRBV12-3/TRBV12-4 ASSSPFRRGGTDTQY
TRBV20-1 SARGEISSQVTQY
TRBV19 ASKPANQPQH
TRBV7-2 ASSLGGGIWDTQY
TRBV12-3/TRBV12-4 ASSRSGQGESGELF
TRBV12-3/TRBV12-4 ASSFIPGDTIY
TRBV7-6 ASSSSQPGQTSVPSYEQY
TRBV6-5 ASSYSPSPNTEAF
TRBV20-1 SATPGTSGEDTQY
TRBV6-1 ASRDTKVTYSNQPQH
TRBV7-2 ASSPWRGRGRTEAF
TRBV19 ASSIARHLNQPQH
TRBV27 ASSLGMGAYEQY
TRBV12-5 ASGSPGGSQETQY
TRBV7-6 ASRVLVRDQETQY
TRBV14 ASSATSGGPLSYEQY
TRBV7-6 ASSLAFRSPDTQY
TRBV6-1 ATQPLDGGEQF
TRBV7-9 ASSTNINTIY
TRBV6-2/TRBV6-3 ASSYPGLNYGYT
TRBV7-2 ASSLVAGGYDYGYT
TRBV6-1 ASSPKRGVSYNEQF
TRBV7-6 ASSARVDGYT